This T cell receptor (beta chain) appears in the sequencing data of a study of T cells in Graves' hyperthyroidism and ophthalmopathy. This CDR3 region has 17 residues. After removal of 5 bases from V and 0 bases from J, the junction contained 9 bases not matched to a gene. CDR1 MDHEN and CDR2 SYDVKM come from the germline V gene. TCR beta CDR3 regions were amplified from RNA. A set of HTBI primers served as the primers for a first-round RT-PCR of the TCR CDR3. TCRdb recomputed calls from the multiplex PCR reads with MiXCR, one row per CDR3 protein. The sample comprises around 500,000 distinct CDR3 sequences, about 16% of which are singletons, and approximately 30% rests with the top ten. Broader study findings: A model of 13 V-J pairs discriminated ophthalmopathy from stable hyperthyroidism.

Criteria for exclusion of patients were uncontrolled infection, other autoimmune disease, pregnancy or lactation. Each diagnosis was grounded in clinical symptoms, serum thyroxine and TRAb, thyroid ultrasound, and orbital computed tomography. This clonotype was picked up many times. Antigen specificity is unknown. Sequenced sample: blood. This chain links TRBV28 with TRBJ2-4; 8 positions match TRBD1. This receptor was taken from a woman aged 25 to 39 with Graves' ophthalmopathy. The CDR3 DNA follows: TGTGCCAGCAGTGACCACAGGGGGTCTCTAGCCAAAAACATTCAGTACTTC. As protein: CASSDHRGSLAKNIQYF.